The 23 T cell receptor beta chains in this list originate from one sample, sequenced in a study of cytomegalovirus exposure and HLA in healthy donors. Use of 60 Vbeta and 13 Jbeta primers characterized the PCR. Profiling relied on immunoSEQ multiplex PCR, and the TCRdb table lists in-frame clones only, not all of them. The sample holds 150,000 to 200,000 clones, 84% seen once. The sequenced sample consisted of PBMCs. The origin of the receptors is a boy younger than 18 in good health and CMV-seronegative.

The genes are TRBV7-9 and TRBJ2-5; the match to TRBD1 covers 7 bases. The junction had 16 bases not matched to a gene; V was cut back by 7 bases and J by 2 bases. Germline V lookup: CDR1 SEHNR, CDR2 FQNEAQ (reference sequence). This CDR3 is built from 17 residues. In nucleotides, the CDR3 is TGTGCCAGCATCCCGGGGACAGCGATTATTTTTCAAGAGACCCAGTACTTC. Encoded protein: CASIPGTAIIFQETQYF.

This clone turned up a few times. This chain links TRBV25-1 with TRBJ2-1; 11 nucleotides match TRBD2. This CDR3 has 16 amino acids. V lost 3 bases and J lost 8; bases outside the gene matches: 9. The germline CDR1 and CDR2 sequences are MGHDK and SYGVNS. CDR3 DNA sequence: TGTGCCAGCAGTGATCTGCTAGCGGGGGGCACGGATGAGCAGTTCTTC. As protein: CASSDLLAGGTDEQFF.

This rearrangement joins TRBV6-4 to TRBJ2-6; D not certain. CDR3 length equals 18 residues. The V end lost 0 bases, the J end lost 0 bases, and 12 bases lay between the germline ends. Per germline, CDR1 MRHNA and CDR2 SNTAGT. The CDR3 DNA is TGTGCCAGCAGTGACTCGACGGCCCCAGGCTCTGGGGCCAACGTCCTGACTTTC. Translated: CASSDSTAPGSGANVLTF.

V and J are TRBV6-1 and TRBJ1-6; D ambiguous. The CDR3 is 13 residues long. CDR1 is MNHNS and CDR2 is SASEGT in the germline V gene. The CDR3 reads CALAAGPNSPLHF. CDR3 in DNA: TGTGCACTCGCTGCGGGCCCCAATTCACCCCTCCACTTT.

The rearrangement links TRBV6-5 to TRBJ2-1; 10 nucleotides line up with TRBD2. This CDR3 contains 15 residues. CDR1 and CDR2 from the germline V gene are MNHEY and SVGAGI. V was pared by 6 bases and J by 3 bases, with 5 bases of the junction left unmatched. CDR3 residues: CASRFTSGDYNEQFF. The CDR3 coding sequence is TGTGCCAGCAGGTTCACTAGCGGGGACTACAATGAGCAGTTCTTC.

This chain links TRBV5-4 with TRBJ2-5; 13 nucleotides match TRBD2. Germline trimming cut 0 bases from V and 1 base from J; bases unmatched to any gene: 3. Germline CDR1 SGHNT, CDR2 YYREEE (reference sequence). The CDR3 sequence is 17 residues long. In nucleotides, the CDR3 is TGTGCCAGCAGCTTGGGGGGACTAGCGGGGATCCAAGAGACCCAGTACTTC. Residues: CASSLGGLAGIQETQYF.

The chain uses TRBV5-6 and TRBJ1-2, with 8 bases aligning to TRBD1. The V gene's germline CDR1 is SGHDT and CDR2 YYEEEE. V lost 1 base to trimming and J lost 8 bases; unmatched junction nucleotides: 13. The CDR3 has 16 residues. The CDR3 loop is CASSLRRTGWVNGYTF. The DNA of the CDR3 is TGTGCCAGCAGCTTGCGGAGGACAGGGTGGGTGAACGGCTACACCTTC.

The V call is TRBV7-8, the J call TRBJ2-7; 9 bases align to TRBD1. The ends lost 5 bases at V and 4 bases at J; junction bases unmatched: 6. The CDR3 is 14 residues long. Germline assignment: CDR1 SGHVS and CDR2 FQNEAQ. CDR3 DNA sequence: TGTGCCAGCAGCATGGACAGGGGAAGGTACGAGCAGTACTTC. Translated: CASSMDRGRYEQYF.

This chain connects TRBV28 to TRBJ2-5; 11 bases line up with TRBD2. Germline CDR1 and CDR2: MDHEN and SYDVKM. With V trimmed by 5 bases and J by 2 bases, 7 bases remained unmatched. This CDR3 has 16 amino acids. CDR3: CASSRSGRGEQETQYF. CDR3 nucleotides: TGTGCCAGCAGTCGTAGCGGGAGGGGGGAACAAGAGACCCAGTACTTC.

The chain recombines TRBV30 with TRBJ2-3; D may be TRBD1 (7 bases). There are 16 residues in the CDR3. V lost 1 base, J lost 3 bases, and 17 bases lay in between. Germline CDR1 reads GTSNPN; CDR2 reads SVGIG (reference sequence). The chain's CDR3 is CAWSGRGLLGTDTQYF. The CDR3 DNA sequence: TGTGCCTGGAGTGGGAGGGGGCTGTTGGGAACAGATACGCAGTATTTT.

This chain connects TRBV20-1 to TRBJ2-1; D call uncertain. Germline values: CDR1 DFQATT, CDR2 SNEGSKA (reference sequence). CDR3 length equals 11 residues. Trimming pared 1 base from V and 12 bases from J, leaving 10 bases between. The CDR3 protein is CSARGAGVQFF. The CDR3 DNA reads TGCAGTGCTAGAGGGGCAGGTGTGCAGTTCTTC.

This sequence joins TRBV7-6 and TRBJ1-4; a weak D match, TRBD1 (6 bases). The V and J ends lost 6 bases and 0 bases respectively, with 26 bases between them. The CDR3 is 20 amino acids. In germline, CDR1 is SGHVS, CDR2 FNYEAQ. The chain's CDR3 is CASSSTFGPNRDATNEKLFF. For the CDR3, the DNA is TGTGCCAGCAGTTCCACCTTCGGGCCCAACAGGGATGCAACTAATGAAAAACTGTTTTTT.

The chain is built from TRBV6-1 and TRBJ2-5; D is ambiguous. Germline V CDR1 and CDR2: MNHNS, SASEGT. The CDR3 consists of 14 residues. Deletions cut 5 bases from V and 2 bases from J, with 12 bases between. In DNA, the CDR3 is TGTGCCAGCAGTCCCCCTCGAGATCAAGAGACCCAGTACTTC. Its translation is CASSPPRDQETQYF.

V usage is TRBV29-1 and J usage is TRBJ1-2, with D unresolved. CDR3 length: 14 residues. Germline lookup yields CDR1 SQVTM and CDR2 ANQGSEA. V dropped 6 bases and J dropped 7 bases, with 21 bases sitting between them. The CDR3 DNA reads as TGCAGCGTCCCGTTGAGGACGGCCCGGGGTGGCTACACCTTC. Protein sequence: CSVPLRTARGGYTF. Combining the CDR3 with reference TRBV29-1 and TRBJ1-2 gives the whole variable domain SAVISQKPSRDICQRGTSLTIQCQVDSQVTMMFWYRQQPGQSLTLIATANQGSEATYESGFVIDKFPISRPNLTFSTLTVSNMSPEDSSIYLCSVPLRTARGGYTFGSGTRLTVV.

The chain is built from TRBV29-1 and TRBJ2-7, with a possible D match to TRBD2 (6 bases). The V end was cut by 6 bases, the J end by 5 bases, with 23 bases between. The CDR3 contains 15 residues. Germline V lookup: CDR1 SQVTM, CDR2 ANQGSEA. The CDR3: CSVEDGRMGENEQYF. The CDR3, as DNA: TGCAGCGTGGAGGACGGGAGAATGGGGGAAAACGAGCAGTACTTC.

This sequence joins TRBV11-3 and TRBJ2-1; 15 positions agree with TRBD2. Trimming cost V 3 bases and J 0 bases; bases outside gene matches: 9. This CDR3 is built from 20 residues. Per germline, CDR1 SGHNT and CDR2 YENEEA. CDR3 DNA: TGTGCCAGCAGCTTGGTGGGACTAGCGGGGGGTCCGAGCTCCTACAATGAGCAGTTCTTC. Protein sequence: CASSLVGLAGGPSSYNEQFF.

V usage is TRBV19 and J usage is TRBJ1-1; TRBD1 might be the D (5 bases). V lost 10 bases and J lost 5, with 11 bases in between. The germline V gene has CDR1 LNHDA and CDR2 SQIVND (reference sequence). This CDR3 region has 11 residues. This CDR3 reads CATLRGTEAFF. The CDR3 DNA is TGTGCCACCCTACGGGGGACTGAAGCTTTCTTT.

V is TRBV30 and J is TRBJ2-7; D might be TRBD1 (7 bases). Germline assignment: CDR1 GTSNPN and CDR2 SVGIG (reference sequence). The CDR3 runs 12 residues. V lost 7 bases and J 3 bases, leaving 13 bases between the germline ends. CDR3 sequence: CASHQGGYEQYF. The CDR3 region has the DNA TGTGCCTCCCACCAGGGGGGCTACGAGCAGTACTTC.

The chain couples TRBV6-1 to TRBJ1-2, with 7 bases lining up with TRBD1. The germline V gene has CDR1 MNHNS and CDR2 SASEGT. V lost 3 bases, J lost 8 bases, and 6 bases stayed unmatched. This CDR3 comprises 13 residues. The CDR3 DNA reads as TGTGCCAGCAGTGATGGGGACAGTTCCGGCTACACCTTC. Translated: CASSDGDSSGYTF.

This chain connects TRBV19 to TRBJ2-3; 8 positions agree with TRBD1. Germline loops: CDR1 LNHDA, CDR2 SQIVND (reference sequence). With 1 base clipped from V and 6 bases from J, the junction kept 6 bases outside the gene matches. The CDR3 totals 15 residues. The CDR3 loop is CASSIVAGGSDTQYF. CDR3 nucleotide sequence: TGTGCCAGTAGTATAGTTGCAGGGGGCTCGGATACGCAGTATTTT.

This clone turned up a few times. The V call is TRBV27, the J call TRBJ2-7; D unresolved. Germline CDR1 and CDR2: MNHEY and SMNVEV (reference sequence). V was shortened by 5 bases and J by 4 bases, with 9 bases between the two germline ends. The CDR3 extends over 12 amino acids. CDR3 coding DNA: TGTGCCAGCAGTACGACCGGGTACGAGCAGTACTTC. Residues: CASSTTGYEQYF.

V is TRBV6-4 and J is TRBJ2-3; TRBD2 matches 12 bases. This CDR3 contains 22 residues. Germline V gene sequence: CDR1 MRHNA, CDR2 SNTAGT. Trimming cost V 2 bases and J 0 bases; bases outside gene matches: 18. The CDR3 DNA sequence: TGTGCCAGCAGTGACCCTATATCAGGGACTACTAGCGGGAGGCCTAGCACAGATACGCAGTATTTT. It yields the protein CASSDPISGTTSGRPSTDTQYF.

This clone has a handful of counts. The chain is built from TRBV6-6 and TRBJ1-1; D is perhaps TRBD1 (5 bases). With 0 bases removed from V and 4 bases from J, the gap between germline ends came to 12 bases. This CDR3 is 15 amino acids long. CDR1 and CDR2 (germline): MNHNY, SVGAGI (reference sequence). CDR3 bases: TGTGCCAGCAGTTACTCGCTGGGGGGTGGCACTGAAGCTTTCTTT. It codes for CASSYSLGGGTEAFF.